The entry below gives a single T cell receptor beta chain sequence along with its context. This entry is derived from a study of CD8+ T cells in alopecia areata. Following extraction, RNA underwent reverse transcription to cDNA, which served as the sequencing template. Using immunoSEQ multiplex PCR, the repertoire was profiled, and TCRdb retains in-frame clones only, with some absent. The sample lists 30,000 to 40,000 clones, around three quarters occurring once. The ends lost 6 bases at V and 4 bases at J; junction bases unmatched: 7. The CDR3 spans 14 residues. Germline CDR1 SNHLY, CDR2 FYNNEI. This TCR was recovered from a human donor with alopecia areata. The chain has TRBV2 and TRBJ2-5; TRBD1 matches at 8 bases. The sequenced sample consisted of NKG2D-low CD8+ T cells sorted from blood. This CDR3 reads CASRLGQGRETQYF. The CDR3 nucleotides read TGTGCCAGCAGGCTCGGACAGGGTCGAGAGACCCAGTACTTC. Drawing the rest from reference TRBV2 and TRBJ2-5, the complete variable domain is EPEVTQTPSHQVTQMGQEVILRCVPISNHLYFYWYRQILGQKVEFLVSFYNNEISEKSEIFDDQFSVERPDGSNFTLKIRSTKLEDSAMYFCASRLGQGRETQYFGPGTRLLVL.